The clone carrying this T cell receptor (beta chain) was detected ten times or more. Antigen specificity is unknown. Unique molecular identifiers were incorporated into the prepared TCRbeta library. MiXCR was run by TCRdb on the PCR reads, yielding one entry per CDR3 protein. Of some 120,000 distinct CDR3 sequences in the sample, approximately 10% are singletons; the top ten hold less than 35%. The data derive from a study of T-cell reconstitution after alpha-beta-depleted transplantation in children. Study-wide results and limits: Approximately two months post-transplant, alpha-beta T cells reportedly originated from several hundred expanded graft clones. Some patients' high day-60 TCRbeta diversity was traced to surviving recipient T cells and thymic progenitors. The authors attributed T-cell counts and diversity one year after transplant mostly to newly produced T cells.

This CDR3 is built from 13 residues. V lost 6 bases, J lost 1 base, and 0 bases stayed unmatched. Germline CDR1 is MNHNY and CDR2 is SVGAGI (reference sequence). V usage is TRBV6-6 and J usage is TRBJ2-7, with 10 bases identical to TRBD2. Sequenced here: PBMCs, sampled before TCRalphabeta/CD19-depleted stem cell transplant. This receptor was obtained from a boy under 10 years old with acute lymphoblastic leukemia, due to receive a stem cell transplant. The CDR3 is CASRTSGSYEQYF. In DNA, the CDR3 is TGTGCCAGCAGGACTAGCGGGTCCTACGAGCAGTACTTC.